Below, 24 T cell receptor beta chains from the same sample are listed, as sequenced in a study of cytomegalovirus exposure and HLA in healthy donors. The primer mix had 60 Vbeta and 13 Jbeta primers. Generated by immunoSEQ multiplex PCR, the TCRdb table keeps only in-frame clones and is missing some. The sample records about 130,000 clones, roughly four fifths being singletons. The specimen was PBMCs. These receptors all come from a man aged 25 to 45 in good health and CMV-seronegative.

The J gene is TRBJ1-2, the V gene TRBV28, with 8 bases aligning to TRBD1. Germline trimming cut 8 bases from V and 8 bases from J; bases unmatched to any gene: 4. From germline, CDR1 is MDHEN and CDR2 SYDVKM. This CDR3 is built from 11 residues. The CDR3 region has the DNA TGTGCCAGCCGACAGGGGCACGGCTACACCTTC. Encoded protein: CASRQGHGYTF.

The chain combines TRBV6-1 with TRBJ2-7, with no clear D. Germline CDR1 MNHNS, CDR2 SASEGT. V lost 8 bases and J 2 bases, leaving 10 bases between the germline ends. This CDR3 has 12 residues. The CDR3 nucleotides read TGTGCCAGCCGGGTTGCCCCCTACGAGCAGTACTTC. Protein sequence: CASRVAPYEQYF.

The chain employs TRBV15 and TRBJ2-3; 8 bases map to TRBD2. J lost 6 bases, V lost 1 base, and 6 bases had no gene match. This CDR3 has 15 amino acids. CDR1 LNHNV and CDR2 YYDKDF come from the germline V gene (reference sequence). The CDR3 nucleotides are TGTGCCACCAGCAGAGGTCGGGAGGGATCGGATACGCAGTATTTT. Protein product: CATSRGREGSDTQYF.

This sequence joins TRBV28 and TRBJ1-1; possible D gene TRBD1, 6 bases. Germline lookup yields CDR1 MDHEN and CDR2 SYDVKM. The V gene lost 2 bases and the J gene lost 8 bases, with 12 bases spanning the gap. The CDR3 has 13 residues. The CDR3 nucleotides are TGTGCCAGCAGTTTACCTCACAGGGAGGAAGCTTTCTTT. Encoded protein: CASSLPHREEAFF.

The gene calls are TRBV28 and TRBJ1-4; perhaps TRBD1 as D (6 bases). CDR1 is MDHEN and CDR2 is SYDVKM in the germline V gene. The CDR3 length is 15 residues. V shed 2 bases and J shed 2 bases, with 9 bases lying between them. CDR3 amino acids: CASSLPGATNEKLFF. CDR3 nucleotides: TGTGCCAGCAGTTTACCAGGGGCGACTAATGAAAAACTGTTTTTT.

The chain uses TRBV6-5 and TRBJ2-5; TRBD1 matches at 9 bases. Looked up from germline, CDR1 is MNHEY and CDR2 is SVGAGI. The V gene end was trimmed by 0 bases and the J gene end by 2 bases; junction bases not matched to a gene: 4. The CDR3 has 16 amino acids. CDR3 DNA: TGTGCCAGCAGTTACTCGTGGACAGGGGTTCAAGAGACCCAGTACTTC. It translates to CASSYSWTGVQETQYF.

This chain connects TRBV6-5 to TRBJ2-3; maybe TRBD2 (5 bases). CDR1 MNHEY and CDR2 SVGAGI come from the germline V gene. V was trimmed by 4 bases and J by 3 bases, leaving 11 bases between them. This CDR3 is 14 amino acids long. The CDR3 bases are TGTGCCAGCAGTTTTCTTACTAGAACAGATACGCAGTATTTT. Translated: CASSFLTRTDTQYF.

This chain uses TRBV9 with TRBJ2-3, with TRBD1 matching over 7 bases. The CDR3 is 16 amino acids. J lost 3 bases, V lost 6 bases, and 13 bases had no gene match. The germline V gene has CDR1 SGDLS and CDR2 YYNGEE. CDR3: CASNPLGRGHTDTQYF. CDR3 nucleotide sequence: TGTGCCAGCAATCCCCTGGGTAGGGGGCATACAGATACGCAGTATTTT.

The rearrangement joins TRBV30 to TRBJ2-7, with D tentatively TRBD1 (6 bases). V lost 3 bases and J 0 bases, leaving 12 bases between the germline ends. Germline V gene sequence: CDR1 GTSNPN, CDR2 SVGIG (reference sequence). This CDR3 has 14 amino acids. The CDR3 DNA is TGTGCCTGGAGATTACAGGGCTCCTCCTACGAGCAGTACTTC. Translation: CAWRLQGSSYEQYF.

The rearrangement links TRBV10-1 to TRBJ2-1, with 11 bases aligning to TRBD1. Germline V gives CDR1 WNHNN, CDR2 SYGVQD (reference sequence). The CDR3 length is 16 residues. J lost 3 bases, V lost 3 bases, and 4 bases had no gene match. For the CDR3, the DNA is TGCGCCAGCAGTGACCCCGGGACAGGGGGCTACAATGAGCAGTTCTTC. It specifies CASSDPGTGGYNEQFF.

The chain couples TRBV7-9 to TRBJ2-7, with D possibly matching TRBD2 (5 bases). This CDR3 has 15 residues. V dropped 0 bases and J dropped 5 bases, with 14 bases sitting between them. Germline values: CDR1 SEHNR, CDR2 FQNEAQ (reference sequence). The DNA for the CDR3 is TGTGCCAGCAGCTTAGCGGTACCGCGGGCGAACGAGCAGTACTTC. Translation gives CASSLAVPRANEQYF.

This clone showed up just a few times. CDR3 residues: CAWSLTGHNQPQHF. The CDR3 DNA reads TGTGCCTGGAGTCTGACAGGGCACAATCAGCCCCAGCATTTT. This chain connects TRBV30 to TRBJ1-5; 7 nucleotides line up with TRBD1. Germline V CDR1 and CDR2: GTSNPN, SVGIG (reference sequence). Unmatched junction bases numbered 4, after V lost 2 bases and J lost 3 bases. CDR3 size: 14 residues.

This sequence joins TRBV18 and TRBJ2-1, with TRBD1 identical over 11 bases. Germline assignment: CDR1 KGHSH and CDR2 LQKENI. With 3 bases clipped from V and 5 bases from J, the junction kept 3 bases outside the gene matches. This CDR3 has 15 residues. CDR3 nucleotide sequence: TGTGCCAGCTCACCCGGGACAGGGGGGAACAATGAGCAGTTCTTC. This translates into CASSPGTGGNNEQFF.

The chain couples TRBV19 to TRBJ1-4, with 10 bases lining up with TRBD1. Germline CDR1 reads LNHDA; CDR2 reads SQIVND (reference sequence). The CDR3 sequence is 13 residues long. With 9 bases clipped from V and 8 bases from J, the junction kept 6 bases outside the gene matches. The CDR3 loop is CASRQGAQEKLFF. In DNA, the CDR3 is TGTGCCAGCAGACAGGGGGCGCAAGAAAAACTGTTTTTT. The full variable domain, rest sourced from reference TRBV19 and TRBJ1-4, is DGGITQSPKYLFRKEGQNVTLSCEQNLNHDAMYWYRQDPGQGLRLIYYSQIVNDFQKGDIAEGYSVSREKKESFPLTVTSAQKNPTAFYLCASRQGAQEKLFFGSGTQLSVL.

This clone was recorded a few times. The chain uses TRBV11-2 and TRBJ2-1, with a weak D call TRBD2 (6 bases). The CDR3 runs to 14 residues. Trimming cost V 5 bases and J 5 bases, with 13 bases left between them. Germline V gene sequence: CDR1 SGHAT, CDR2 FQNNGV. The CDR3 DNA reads TGTGCCAGCAGCCCACGGACGGGAGACAATGAGCAGTTCTTC. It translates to CASSPRTGDNEQFF.

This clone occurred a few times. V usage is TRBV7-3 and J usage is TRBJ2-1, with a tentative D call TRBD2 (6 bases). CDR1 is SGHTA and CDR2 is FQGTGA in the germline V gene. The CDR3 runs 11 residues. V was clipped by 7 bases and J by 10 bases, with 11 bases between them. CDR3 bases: TGTGCCAGCACCCGGGGAGGCGAGCAGTTCTTC. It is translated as CASTRGGEQFF.

The CDR3 DNA reads TGTGCCAGCAGTTACAGGCTAGCGGGAATCACCGGGGAGCTGTTTTTT. Translation gives CASSYRLAGITGELFF. The chain carries TRBV6-6 and TRBJ2-2, with 9 bases identical to TRBD2. The CDR3 contains 16 residues. From germline, CDR1 is MNHNY and CDR2 SVGAGI (reference sequence). The J segment lost 4 bases and the V segment lost 2 bases, leaving 5 bases of the junction unmatched.

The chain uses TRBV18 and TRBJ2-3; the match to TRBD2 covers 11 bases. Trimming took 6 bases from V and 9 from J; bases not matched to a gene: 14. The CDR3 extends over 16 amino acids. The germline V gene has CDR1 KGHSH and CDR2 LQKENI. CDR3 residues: CASSPLAGGSFATQYF. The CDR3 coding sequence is TGTGCCAGCTCCCCGCTAGCGGGAGGCTCATTTGCCACGCAGTATTTT.

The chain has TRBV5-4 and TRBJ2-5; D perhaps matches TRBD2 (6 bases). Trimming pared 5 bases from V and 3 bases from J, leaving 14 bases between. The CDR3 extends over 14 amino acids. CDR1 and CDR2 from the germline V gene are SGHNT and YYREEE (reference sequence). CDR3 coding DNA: TGTGCCAGCAGTTTGCCGGGACTTGAAGAGACCCAGTACTTC. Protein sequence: CASSLPGLEETQYF.

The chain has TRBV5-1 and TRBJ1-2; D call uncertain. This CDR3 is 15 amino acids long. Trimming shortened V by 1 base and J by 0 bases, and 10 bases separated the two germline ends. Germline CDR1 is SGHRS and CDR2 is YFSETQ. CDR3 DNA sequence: TGCGCCAGCAGCTTGATAGATCCGACTAACTATGGCTACACCTTC. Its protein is CASSLIDPTNYGYTF.

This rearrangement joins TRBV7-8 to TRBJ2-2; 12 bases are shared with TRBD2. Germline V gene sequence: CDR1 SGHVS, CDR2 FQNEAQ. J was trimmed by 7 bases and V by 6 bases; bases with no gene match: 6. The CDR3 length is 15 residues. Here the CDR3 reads CASSRLAGVIGELFF. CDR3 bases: TGTGCCAGCAGTCGACTAGCGGGAGTTATCGGGGAGCTGTTTTTT.

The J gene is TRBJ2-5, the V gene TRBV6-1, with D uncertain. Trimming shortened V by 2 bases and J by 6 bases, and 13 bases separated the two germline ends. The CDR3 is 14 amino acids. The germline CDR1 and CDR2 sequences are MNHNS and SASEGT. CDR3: CASSELGLVQTQYF. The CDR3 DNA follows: TGTGCCAGCAGTGAACTAGGTCTAGTACAGACCCAGTACTTC.

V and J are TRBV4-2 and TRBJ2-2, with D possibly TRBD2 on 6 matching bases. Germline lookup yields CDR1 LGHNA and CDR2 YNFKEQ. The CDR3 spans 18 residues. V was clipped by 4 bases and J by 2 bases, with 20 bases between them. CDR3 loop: CASSLRHAGTLNTGELFF. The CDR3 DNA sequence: TGTGCCAGCAGCCTAAGACACGCTGGGACTCTAAACACCGGGGAGCTGTTTTTT.

This CDR3 is CASSKVYGNTEAFF. The CDR3 nucleotides are TGTGCCAGCAGCAAAGTATACGGGAACACTGAAGCTTTCTTT. The chain recombines TRBV21-1 with TRBJ1-1. TRBV21-1 is assigned pseudogene status. The CDR3 length is 14 residues.